The present TCR beta chain was sequenced within a study of breast tumors, draining lymph nodes, adjacent tissues. The lymph nodes were axillary draining lymph nodes from breast cancer patients. V lost 8 bases and J lost 0; bases outside the gene matches: 10. This CDR3 comprises 16 residues. CDR1 is SNHLY, CDR2 FYNNEI, per germline. General study findings and limits: Tumor repertoires ranked between lymph nodes and nontumor tissue in diversity, with V and J gene preferences.

This clonotype was picked up many times. Its antigen is currently unknown. TCRdb reprocessed the multiplex PCR reads with MiXCR, giving one entry per CDR3 protein. Found here are 120,000 or so distinct CDR3 sequences, approximately 20% of them singletons; the top ten hold roughly 3.5%. The sequence was obtained from a female donor with breast cancer. Some clones in this sample may be carry-over from other donors' samples. Specimen: axillary lymph node tissue. The chain has TRBV2 and TRBJ2-1; 7 nucleotides align to TRBD2. This chain's CDR3 is CASRSRLAASYNEQFF. The CDR3 DNA follows: TGTGCCAGCCGGTCTCGGCTAGCGGCCTCCTACAATGAGCAGTTCTTC.